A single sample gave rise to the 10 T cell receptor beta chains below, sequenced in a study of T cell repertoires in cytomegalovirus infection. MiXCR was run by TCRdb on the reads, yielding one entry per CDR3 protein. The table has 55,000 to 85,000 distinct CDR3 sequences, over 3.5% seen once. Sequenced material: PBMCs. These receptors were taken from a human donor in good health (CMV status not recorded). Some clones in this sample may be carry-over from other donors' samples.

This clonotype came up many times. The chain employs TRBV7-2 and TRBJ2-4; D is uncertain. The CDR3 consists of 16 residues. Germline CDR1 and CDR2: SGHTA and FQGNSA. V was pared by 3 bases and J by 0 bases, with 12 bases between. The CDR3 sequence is CASSFFGRLAKNIQYF. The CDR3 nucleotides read TGTGCCAGCAGCTTTTTTGGCAGGCTAGCCAAAAACATTCAGTACTTC.

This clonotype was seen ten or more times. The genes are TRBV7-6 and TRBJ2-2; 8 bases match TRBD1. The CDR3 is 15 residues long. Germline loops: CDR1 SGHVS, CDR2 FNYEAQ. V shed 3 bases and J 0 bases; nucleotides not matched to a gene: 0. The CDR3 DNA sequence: TGTGCCAGCAGCTTCAGGGGGCCGAACACCGGGGAGCTGTTTTTT. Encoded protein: CASSFRGPNTGELFF.

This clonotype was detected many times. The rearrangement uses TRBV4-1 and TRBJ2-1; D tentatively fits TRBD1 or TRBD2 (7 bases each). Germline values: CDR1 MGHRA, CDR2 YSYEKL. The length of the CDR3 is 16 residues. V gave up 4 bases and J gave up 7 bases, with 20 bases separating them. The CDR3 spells CASSPRPTSRGNEQFF. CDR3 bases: TGCGCCAGCAGCCCCAGGCCGACTAGCAGGGGGAATGAGCAGTTCTTC.

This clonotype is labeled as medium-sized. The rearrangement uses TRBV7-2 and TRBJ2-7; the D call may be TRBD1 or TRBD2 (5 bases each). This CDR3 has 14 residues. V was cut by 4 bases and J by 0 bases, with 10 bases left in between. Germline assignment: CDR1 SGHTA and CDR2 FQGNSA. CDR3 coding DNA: TGTGCCAGCAGCTCGGGACGTGGCTCCTACGAGCAGTACGTC. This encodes CASSSGRGSYEQYV.

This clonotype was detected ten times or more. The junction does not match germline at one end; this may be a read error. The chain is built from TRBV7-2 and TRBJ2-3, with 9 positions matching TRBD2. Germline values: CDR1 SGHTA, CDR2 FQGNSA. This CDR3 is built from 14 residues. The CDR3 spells CASSLAGSKNTQYF. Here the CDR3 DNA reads TGTGCCAGCAGCCTAGCGGGGTCCAAGAATACGCAGTATTTT.

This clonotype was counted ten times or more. CDR3 in amino acids: CASSFVEGSEKLFF. As DNA, the CDR3 is TGTGCCAGCAGCTTTGTGGAAGGGAGCGAAAAACTGTTTTTT. This chain connects TRBV11-1 to TRBJ1-4; D is uncertain. Trimming stripped 3 bases from V and 8 bases from J, with 13 bases between. The CDR3 totals 14 residues. Germline CDR1 reads SGHAT; CDR2 reads FQDESV (reference sequence).

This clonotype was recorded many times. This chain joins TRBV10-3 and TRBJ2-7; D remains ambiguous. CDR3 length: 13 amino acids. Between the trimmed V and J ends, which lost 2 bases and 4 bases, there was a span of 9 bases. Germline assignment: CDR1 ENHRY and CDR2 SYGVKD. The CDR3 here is CAISEVGEYEQYF. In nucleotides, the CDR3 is TGTGCCATCAGTGAGGTCGGCGAATACGAGCAGTACTTC.

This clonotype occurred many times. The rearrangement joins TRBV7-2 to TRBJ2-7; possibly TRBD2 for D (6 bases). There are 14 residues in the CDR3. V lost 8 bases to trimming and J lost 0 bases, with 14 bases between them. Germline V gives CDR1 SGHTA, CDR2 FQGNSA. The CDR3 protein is CASGAGRSSYEQYF. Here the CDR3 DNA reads TGTGCCAGCGGAGCGGGCAGGAGCTCCTACGAGCAGTACTTC.

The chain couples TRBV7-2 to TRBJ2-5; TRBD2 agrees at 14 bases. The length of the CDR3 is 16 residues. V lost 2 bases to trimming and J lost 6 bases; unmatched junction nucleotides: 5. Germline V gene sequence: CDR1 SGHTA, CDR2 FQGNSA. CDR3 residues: CASSLLGTSGRKTQYF. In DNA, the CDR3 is TGTGCCAGCAGCTTATTGGGGACTAGCGGGAGAAAGACCCAGTACTTC.

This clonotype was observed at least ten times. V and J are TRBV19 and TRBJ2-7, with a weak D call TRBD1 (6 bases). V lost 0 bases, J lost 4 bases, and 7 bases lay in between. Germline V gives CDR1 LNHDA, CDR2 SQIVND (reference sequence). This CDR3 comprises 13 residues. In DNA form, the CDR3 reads TGTGCCAGTAGTATAGAACAGGGATACGAGCAGTACTTC. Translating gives CASSIEQGYEQYF.